This T cell receptor beta chain was retrieved from a study of cytomegalovirus exposure and HLA in healthy donors. The study's findings and limits: The authors judged a highly shared variant cluster likely a sequencing artifact.

Researchers ran the PCR with 60 Vbeta and 13 Jbeta primers. Clones were sequenced by immunoSEQ multiplex PCR, and TCRdb holds only the in-frame ones, with some missing. Among approximately 90,000 clones, about 78% were seen once, and the ten largest hold around 3.6%. The ends lost 4 bases at V and 3 bases at J; junction bases unmatched: 13. This CDR3 is 16 amino acids long. Germline CDR1 is SGHDT and CDR2 is YYEEEE. As regards this clone: Antigen unknown.

The sample comprised PBMCs. The genes are TRBV5-6 and TRBJ2-7; the match to TRBD1 covers 7 bases. The receptor was derived from a man aged 40-50 years in good health and CMV-seronegative. In nucleotides, the CDR3 is TGTGCCAGCAGCCGGATAGCGACAGGGAATTACTACGAGCAGTACTTC. Translated, it gives CASSRIATGNYYEQYF. Complete variable domain (other parts from reference TRBV5-6 and TRBJ2-7): DAGVTQSPTHLIKTRGQQVTLRCSPKSGHDTVSWYQQALGQGPQFIFQYYEEEERQRGNFPDRFSGHQFPNYSSELNVNALLLGDSALYLCASSRIATGNYYEQYFGPGTRLTVT.